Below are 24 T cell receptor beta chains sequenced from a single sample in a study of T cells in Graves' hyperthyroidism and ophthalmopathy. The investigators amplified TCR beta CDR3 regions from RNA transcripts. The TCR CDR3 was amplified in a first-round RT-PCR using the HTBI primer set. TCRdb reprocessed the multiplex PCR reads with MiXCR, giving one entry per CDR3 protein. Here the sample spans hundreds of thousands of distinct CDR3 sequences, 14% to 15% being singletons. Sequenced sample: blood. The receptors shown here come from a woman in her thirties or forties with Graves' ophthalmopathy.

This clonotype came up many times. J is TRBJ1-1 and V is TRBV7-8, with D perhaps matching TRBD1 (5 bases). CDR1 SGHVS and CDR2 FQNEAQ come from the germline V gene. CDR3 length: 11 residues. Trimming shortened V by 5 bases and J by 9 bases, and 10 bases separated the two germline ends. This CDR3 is CASSPGTQAFF. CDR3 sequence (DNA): TGTGCCAGCAGCCCAGGGACTCAAGCTTTCTTT.

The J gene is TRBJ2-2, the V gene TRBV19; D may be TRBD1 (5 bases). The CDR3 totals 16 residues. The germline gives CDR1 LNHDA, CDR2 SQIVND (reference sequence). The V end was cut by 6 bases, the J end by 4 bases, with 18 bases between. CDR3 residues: CASSQPPGWVTGELFF. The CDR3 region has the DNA TGTGCCAGTAGCCAGCCCCCAGGGTGGGTCACCGGGGAGCTGTTTTTT. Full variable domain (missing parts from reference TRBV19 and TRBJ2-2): DGGITQSPKYLFRKEGQNVTLSCEQNLNHDAMYWYRQDPGQGLRLIYYSQIVNDFQKGDIAEGYSVSREKKESFPLTVTSAQKNPTAFYLCASSQPPGWVTGELFFGEGSRLTVL.

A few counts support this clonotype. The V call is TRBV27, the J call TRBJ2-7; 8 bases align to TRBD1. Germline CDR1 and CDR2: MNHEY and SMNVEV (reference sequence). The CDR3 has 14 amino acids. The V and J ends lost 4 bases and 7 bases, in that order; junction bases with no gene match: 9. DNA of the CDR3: TGTGCCAGCAGTTCGGGACAGGCGACGGGAGAGCAGTACTTC. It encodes CASSSGQATGEQYF.

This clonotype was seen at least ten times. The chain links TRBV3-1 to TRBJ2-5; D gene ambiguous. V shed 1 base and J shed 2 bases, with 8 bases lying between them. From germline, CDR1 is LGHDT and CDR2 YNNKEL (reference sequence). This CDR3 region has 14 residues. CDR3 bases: TGTGCCAGCAGCCAAGGAGTGGGGCAAGAGACCCAGTACTTC. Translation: CASSQGVGQETQYF.

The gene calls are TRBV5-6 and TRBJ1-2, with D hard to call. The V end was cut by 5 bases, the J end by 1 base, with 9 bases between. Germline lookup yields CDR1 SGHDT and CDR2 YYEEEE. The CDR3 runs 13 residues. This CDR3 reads CASSREFNYGYTF. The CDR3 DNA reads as TGTGCCAGCAGTCGGGAATTTAACTATGGCTACACCTTC.

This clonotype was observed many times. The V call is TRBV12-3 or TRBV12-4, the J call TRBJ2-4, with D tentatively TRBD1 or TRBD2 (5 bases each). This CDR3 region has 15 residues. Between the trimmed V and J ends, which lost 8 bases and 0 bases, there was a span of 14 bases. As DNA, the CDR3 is TGTGCCAGCCGAAAGGGACGGCTAGCCAAAAACATTCAGTACTTC. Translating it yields CASRKGRLAKNIQYF.

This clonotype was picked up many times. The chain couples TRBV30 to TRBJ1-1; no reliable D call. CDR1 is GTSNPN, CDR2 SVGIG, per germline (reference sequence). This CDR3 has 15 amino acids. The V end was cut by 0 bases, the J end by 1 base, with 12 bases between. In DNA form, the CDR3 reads TGTGCCTGGAGTGTACGGCCAGGACGGAACACTGAAGCTTTCTTT. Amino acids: CAWSVRPGRNTEAFF.

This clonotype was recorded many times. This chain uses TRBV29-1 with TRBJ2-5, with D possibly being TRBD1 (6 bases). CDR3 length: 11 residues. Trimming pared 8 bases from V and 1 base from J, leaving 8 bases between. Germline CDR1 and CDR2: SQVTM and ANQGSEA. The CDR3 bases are TGCAGCTGGGACATCCAAGAGACCCAGTACTTC. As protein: CSWDIQETQYF.

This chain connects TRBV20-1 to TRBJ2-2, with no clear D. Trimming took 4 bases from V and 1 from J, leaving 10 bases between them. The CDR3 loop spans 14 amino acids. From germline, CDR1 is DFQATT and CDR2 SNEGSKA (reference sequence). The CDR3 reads CSAIWEGNTGELFF. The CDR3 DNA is TGCAGTGCTATATGGGAAGGGAACACCGGGGAGCTGTTTTTT.

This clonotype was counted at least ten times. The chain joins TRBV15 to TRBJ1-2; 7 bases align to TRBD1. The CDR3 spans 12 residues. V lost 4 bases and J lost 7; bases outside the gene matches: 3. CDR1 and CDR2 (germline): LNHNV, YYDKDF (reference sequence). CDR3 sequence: CATSTRQGGYTF. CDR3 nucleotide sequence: TGTGCCACCAGCACCCGACAGGGTGGCTACACCTTC.

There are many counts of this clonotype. CDR3 DNA: TGTGCCAGCAGTCGGAGGGGTAATGGAGATACGCAGTATTTT. Its protein is CASSRRGNGDTQYF. This rearrangement joins TRBV27 to TRBJ2-3; D is possibly TRBD2 (6 bases). Trimming removed 5 bases at V and 5 bases at J, with 14 bases between. Germline values: CDR1 MNHEY, CDR2 SMNVEV (reference sequence). The CDR3 consists of 14 residues.

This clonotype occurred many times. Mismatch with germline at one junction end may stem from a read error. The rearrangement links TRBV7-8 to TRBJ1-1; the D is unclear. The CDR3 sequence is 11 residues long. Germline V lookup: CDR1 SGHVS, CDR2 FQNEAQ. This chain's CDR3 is CASSDDTEAFF. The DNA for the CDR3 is TGTGCCAGCAGCGATGACACCGAAGCTTTCTTT.

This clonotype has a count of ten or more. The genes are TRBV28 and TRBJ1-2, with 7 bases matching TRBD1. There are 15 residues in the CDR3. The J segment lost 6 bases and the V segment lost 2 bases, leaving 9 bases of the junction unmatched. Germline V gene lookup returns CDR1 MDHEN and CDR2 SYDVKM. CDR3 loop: CASSLGGTGADGYTF. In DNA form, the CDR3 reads TGTGCCAGCAGTTTAGGAGGTACAGGGGCGGATGGCTACACCTTC.

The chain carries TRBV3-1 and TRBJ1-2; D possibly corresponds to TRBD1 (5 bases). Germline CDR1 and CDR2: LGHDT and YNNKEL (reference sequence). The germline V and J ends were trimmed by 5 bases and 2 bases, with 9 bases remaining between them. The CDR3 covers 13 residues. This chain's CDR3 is CASSSGFNYGYTF. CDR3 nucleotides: TGTGCCAGCAGCTCAGGGTTCAACTATGGCTACACCTTC. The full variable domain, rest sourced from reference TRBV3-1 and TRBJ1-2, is DTAVSQTPKYLVTQMGNDKSIKCEQNLGHDTMYWYKQDSKKFLKIMFSYNNKELIINETVPNRFSPKSPDKAHLNLHINSLELGDSAVYFCASSSGFNYGYTFGSGTRLTVV.

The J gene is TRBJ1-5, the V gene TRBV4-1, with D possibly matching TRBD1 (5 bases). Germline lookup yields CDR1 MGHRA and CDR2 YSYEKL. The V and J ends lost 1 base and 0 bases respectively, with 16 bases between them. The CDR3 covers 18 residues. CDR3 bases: TGCGCCAGCAGCCAAGCTCCCGGGGCTGTCAATAGCAATCAGCCCCAGCATTTT. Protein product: CASSQAPGAVNSNQPQHF.

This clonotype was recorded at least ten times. In DNA, the CDR3 is TGCAGTGCCCTAGGGGACAGCAAACTCCAGTACTTC. This codes for CSALGDSKLQYF. The chain is built from TRBV20-1 and TRBJ2-7; 7 nucleotides line up with TRBD1. The CDR3 spans 12 residues. Germline CDR1 DFQATT, CDR2 SNEGSKA (reference sequence). J gave up 10 bases and V 6 bases, and 12 bases lay outside the gene matches.

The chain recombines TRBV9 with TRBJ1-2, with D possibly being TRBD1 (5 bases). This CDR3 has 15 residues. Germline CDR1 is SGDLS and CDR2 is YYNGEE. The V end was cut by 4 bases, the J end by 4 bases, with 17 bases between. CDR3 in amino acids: CASSTLGTGPYGYTF. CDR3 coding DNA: TGTGCCAGCAGCACCCTGGGGACGGGGCCCTATGGCTACACCTTC.

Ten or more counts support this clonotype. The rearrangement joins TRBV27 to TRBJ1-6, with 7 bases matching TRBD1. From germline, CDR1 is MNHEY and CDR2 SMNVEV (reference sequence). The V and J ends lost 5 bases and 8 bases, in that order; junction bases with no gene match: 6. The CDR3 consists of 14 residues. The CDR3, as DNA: TGTGCCAGCAGTCCGGGGACAGCGGATTCACCCCTCCACTTT. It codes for CASSPGTADSPLHF.

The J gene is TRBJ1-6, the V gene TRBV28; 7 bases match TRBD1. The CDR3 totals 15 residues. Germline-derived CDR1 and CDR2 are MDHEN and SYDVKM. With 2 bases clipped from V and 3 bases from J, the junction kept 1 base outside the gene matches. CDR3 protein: CASSLGQDYNSPLHF. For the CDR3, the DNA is TGTGCCAGCAGTTTAGGACAGGACTATAATTCACCCCTCCACTTT. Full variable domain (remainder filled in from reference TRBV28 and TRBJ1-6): DVKVTQSSRYLVKRTGEKVFLECVQDMDHENMFWYRQDPGLGLRLIYFSYDVKMKEKGDIPEGYSVSREKKERFSLILESASTNQTSMYLCASSLGQDYNSPLHFGNGTRLTVT.

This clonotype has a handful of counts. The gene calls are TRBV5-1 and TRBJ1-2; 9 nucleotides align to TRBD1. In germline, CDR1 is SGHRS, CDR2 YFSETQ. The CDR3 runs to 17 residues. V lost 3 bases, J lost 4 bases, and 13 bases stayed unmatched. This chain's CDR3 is CASSSAGQGGLGYGYTF. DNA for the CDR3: TGCGCCAGCAGCTCCGCGGGACAGGGAGGACTTGGCTATGGCTACACCTTC.

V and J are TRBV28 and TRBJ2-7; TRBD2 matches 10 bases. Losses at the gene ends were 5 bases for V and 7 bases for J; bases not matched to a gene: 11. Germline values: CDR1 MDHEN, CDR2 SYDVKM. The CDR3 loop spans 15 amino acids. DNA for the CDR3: TGTGCCAGCAGTGTTAAAGCGGGAGGGCCGGGTGAGCAGTACTTC. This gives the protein CASSVKAGGPGEQYF.

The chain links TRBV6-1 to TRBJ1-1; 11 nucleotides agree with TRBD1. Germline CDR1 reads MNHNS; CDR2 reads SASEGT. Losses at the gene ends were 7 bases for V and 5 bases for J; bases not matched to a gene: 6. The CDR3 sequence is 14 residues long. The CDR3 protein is CASKLGQGATEAFF. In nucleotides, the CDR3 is TGTGCCAGCAAACTCGGACAGGGGGCGACTGAAGCTTTCTTT.

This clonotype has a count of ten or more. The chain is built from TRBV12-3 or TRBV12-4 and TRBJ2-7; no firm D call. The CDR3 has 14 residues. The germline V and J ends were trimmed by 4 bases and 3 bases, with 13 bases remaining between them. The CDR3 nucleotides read TGTGCCAGCAGTTCTTACGGACCCCTCTACGAGCAGTACTTC. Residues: CASSSYGPLYEQYF.

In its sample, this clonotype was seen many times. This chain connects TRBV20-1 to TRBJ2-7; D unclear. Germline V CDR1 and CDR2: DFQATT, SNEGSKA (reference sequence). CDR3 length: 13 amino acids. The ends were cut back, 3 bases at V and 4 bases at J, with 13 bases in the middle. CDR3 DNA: TGCAGTGCTAGCCGGCCTGAATCATACGAGCAGTACTTC. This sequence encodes CSASRPESYEQYF.